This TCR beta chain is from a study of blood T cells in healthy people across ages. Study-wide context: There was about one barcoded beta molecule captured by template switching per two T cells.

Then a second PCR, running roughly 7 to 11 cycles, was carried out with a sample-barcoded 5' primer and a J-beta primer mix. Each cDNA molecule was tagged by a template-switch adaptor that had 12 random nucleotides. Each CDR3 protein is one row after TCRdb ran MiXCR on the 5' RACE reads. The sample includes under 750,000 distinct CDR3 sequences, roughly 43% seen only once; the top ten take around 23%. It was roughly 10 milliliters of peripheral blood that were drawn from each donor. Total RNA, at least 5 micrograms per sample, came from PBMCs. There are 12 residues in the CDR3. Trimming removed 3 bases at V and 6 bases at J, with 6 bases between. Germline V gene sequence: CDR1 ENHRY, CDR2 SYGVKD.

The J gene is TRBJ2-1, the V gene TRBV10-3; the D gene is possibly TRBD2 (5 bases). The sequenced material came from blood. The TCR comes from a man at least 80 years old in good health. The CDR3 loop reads CAISDRGNEQFF. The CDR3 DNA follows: TGTGCCATCAGTGACCGGGGCAATGAGCAGTTCTTC.